These 28 T cell receptor beta chains originate from one sample sequenced in a study of human T cells and chemical hapten exposure. TCRdb processed the RACE reads anew with MiXCR; each CDR3 protein has one entry. The sample includes roughly 250,000 distinct CDR3 sequences, 7% to 10% of them seen just once. Time point noted: pre-sensitization, week 0. Described treatment: therapeutic diphenylcyclopropenone sensitization with weekly scalp DPC. The sample consisted of whole blood, taken in connection with sensitization to the hapten diphenylcyclopropenone (DPC). Receptors were obtained from a woman aged 40 to 50 with alopecia areata. Some clones in this sample may be carry-over from other donors' samples.

V is TRBV4-2 and J is TRBJ1-5; no clear D gene. This CDR3 comprises 13 residues. Germline V gives CDR1 LGHNA, CDR2 YNFKEQ. Between the trimmed V and J ends, which lost 1 base and 7 bases, there was a span of 8 bases. CDR3 protein: CASSQAPWQPQHF. The CDR3 nucleotides are TGTGCCAGCAGCCAAGCACCGTGGCAGCCCCAGCATTTT.

This clonotype occurred many times. The gene calls are TRBV7-3 and TRBJ2-6; D call uncertain. V lost 5 bases and J lost 4, with 6 bases in between. The V gene's germline CDR1 is SGHTA and CDR2 FQGTGA. The CDR3 consists of 13 residues. CDR3 region: CASSPTGANVLTF. CDR3 bases: TGTGCCAGCAGCCCTACCGGGGCCAACGTCCTGACTTTC.

This clonotype was detected many times. The chain carries TRBV12-3 or TRBV12-4 and TRBJ1-2; D may be TRBD1 (6 bases). This CDR3 is 15 amino acids long. Trimming stripped 7 bases from V and 0 bases from J, with 15 bases between. CDR3 loop: CASTAAGAPNYGYTF. CDR3 nucleotide sequence: TGTGCCAGCACCGCGGCGGGGGCTCCTAACTATGGCTACACCTTC.

The chain uses TRBV3-1 and TRBJ2-5; D is possibly TRBD1 (5 bases). Trimming removed 4 bases at V and 3 bases at J, with 12 bases between. This CDR3 region has 14 residues. Germline V gene lookup returns CDR1 LGHDT and CDR2 YNNKEL (reference sequence). CDR3 in DNA: TGTGCCAGCAGCCGACTGACAGAGAAAGAGACCCAGTACTTC. Translation gives CASSRLTEKETQYF.

There are many counts of this clonotype. CDR3 protein: CASRPTSTDTQYF. The CDR3, as DNA: TGTGCCAGCAGACCCACTAGCACAGATACGCAGTATTTT. The chain is built from TRBV27 and TRBJ2-3; D is ambiguous. Germline CDR1 and CDR2: MNHEY and SMNVEV (reference sequence). Trimming shortened V by 6 bases and J by 0 bases, and 7 bases separated the two germline ends. The CDR3 extends over 13 amino acids.

In this sample, this clonotype turned up a few times. This chain connects TRBV24-1 to TRBJ2-2; D is uncertain. The germline V gene encodes CDR1 KGHDR and CDR2 SFDVKD. This CDR3 has 15 amino acids. The V gene lost 0 bases and the J gene lost 4 bases, with 8 bases spanning the gap. The CDR3 coding sequence is TGTGCCACCAGTGATTTGCTAGTATCCACCGGGGAGCTGTTTTTT. As protein: CATSDLLVSTGELFF.

This clonotype was observed a handful of times. V is TRBV7-2 and J is TRBJ2-2, with D possibly being TRBD2 (5 bases). The CDR3 length is 15 residues. Germline V gene data show CDR1 as SGHTA and CDR2 as FQGNSA. The V gene lost 4 bases and the J gene lost 1 base, with 10 bases spanning the gap. CDR3 in amino acids: CASSSVALNTGELFF. The CDR3 nucleotides are TGTGCCAGCAGCTCCGTAGCGCTGAACACCGGGGAGCTGTTTTTT.

The table lists this clonotype with a few counts. V usage is TRBV7-9 and J usage is TRBJ2-2; either TRBD1 or TRBD2 may fit D (5 bases each). Germline V gives CDR1 SEHNR, CDR2 FQNEAQ (reference sequence). The V end was cut by 3 bases, the J end by 9 bases, with 11 bases between. There are 13 residues in the CDR3. The CDR3 DNA reads TGTGCCAGCAGCTTTCCAAGGGACCGGGAGCTGTTTTTT. Translating it yields CASSFPRDRELFF.

The chain uses TRBV6-5 and TRBJ2-4, with 7 bases fitting TRBD2. The CDR3 length is 12 residues. CDR1 and CDR2 (germline): MNHEY, SVGAGI. Germline trimming cut 5 bases from V and 6 bases from J; bases unmatched to any gene: 1. CDR3: CASSKRGNIQYF. The CDR3 bases are TGTGCCAGCAGTAAGCGGGGAAACATTCAGTACTTC.

In its sample, this clonotype was seen a few times. This rearrangement joins TRBV6-1 to TRBJ2-7, with a tentative D call TRBD1 (8 bases). The length of the CDR3 is 14 residues. Germline V lookup: CDR1 MNHNS, CDR2 SASEGT. The germline V and J ends were trimmed by 3 bases and 5 bases, with 14 bases remaining between them. This chain's CDR3 is CASSDRTGRDEQYF. The CDR3 nucleotides are TGTGCCAGCAGTGATAGGACAGGGAGGGACGAGCAGTACTTC.

This clonotype has a handful of counts. The chain carries TRBV6-5 and TRBJ2-7; weak D call: TRBD2 (5 bases). The CDR3 consists of 13 residues. The V gene's germline CDR1 is MNHEY and CDR2 SVGAGI. The V gene lost 10 bases and the J gene lost 5 bases, with 18 bases spanning the gap. CDR3 amino acids: CATRASFTDEQYF. CDR3 in DNA: TGTGCCACTCGAGCTAGCTTTACGGACGAGCAGTACTTC.

This clonotype turned up a few times. The genes are TRBV7-9 and TRBJ1-4; D gene uncertain. Germline CDR1 is SEHNR and CDR2 is FQNEAQ (reference sequence). The length of the CDR3 is 12 residues. With 5 bases removed from V and 10 bases from J, the gap between germline ends came to 11 bases. The DNA for the CDR3 is TGTGCCAGCAGCGTAGATCGGGGAAAACTGTTTTTT. It codes for CASSVDRGKLFF. The full variable domain, in which reference TRBV7-9 and TRBJ1-4 provide the parts outside the CDR3, is DTGVSQNPRHKITKRGQNVTFRCDPISEHNRLYWYRQTLGQGPEFLTYFQNEAQLEKSRLLSDRFSAERPKGSFSTLEIQRTEQGDSAMYLCASSVDRGKLFFGSGTQLSVL.

This clonotype occurred a few times. The V call is TRBV7-9, the J call TRBJ2-1; 9 bases fit TRBD2. The germline gives CDR1 SEHNR, CDR2 FQNEAQ (reference sequence). The V and J ends lost 2 bases and 8 bases, in that order; junction bases with no gene match: 7. This CDR3 is 15 amino acids long. CDR3 protein: CASSLWASGTDEQFF. In nucleotides, the CDR3 is TGTGCCAGCAGCTTATGGGCTAGCGGGACCGATGAGCAGTTCTTC. Supplemented by reference TRBV7-9 and TRBJ2-1, the full variable domain reads DTGVSQNPRHKITKRGQNVTFRCDPISEHNRLYWYRQTLGQGPEFLTYFQNEAQLEKSRLLSDRFSAERPKGSFSTLEIQRTEQGDSAMYLCASSLWASGTDEQFFGPGTRLTVL.

This clonotype showed up just a few times. CDR3 protein: CASSPRPFSGNGDTQYF. The CDR3 DNA reads as TGTGCCAGCAGCCCGCGACCGTTTAGCGGCAACGGGGATACGCAGTATTTT. The rearrangement links TRBV9 to TRBJ2-3; D is possibly TRBD2 (6 bases). The CDR3 runs 17 residues. Trimming took off 4 bases at V and 6 bases at J, with 24 bases between the two ends. Germline CDR1 reads SGDLS; CDR2 reads YYNGEE. The complete variable domain, with remaining parts taken from reference TRBV9 and TRBJ2-3, reads DSGVTQTPKHLITATGQRVTLRCSPRSGDLSVYWYQQSLDQGLQFLIQYYNGEERAKGNILERFSAQQFPDLHSELNLSSLELGDSALYFCASSPRPFSGNGDTQYFGPGTRLTVL.

This clonotype was seen at least ten times. V usage is TRBV6-1 and J usage is TRBJ2-1; no firm D call. The length of the CDR3 is 13 residues. CDR1 is MNHNS, CDR2 SASEGT, per germline. The ends were cut back, 6 bases at V and 1 base at J, with 7 bases in the middle. Here the CDR3 reads CASRSLSYNEQFF. The DNA of the CDR3 is TGTGCCAGCAGGAGCTTATCCTACAATGAGCAGTTCTTC.

This clonotype was seen only a few times. The J gene is TRBJ2-7, the V gene TRBV5-1; D gene ambiguous. Germline values: CDR1 SGHRS, CDR2 YFSETQ. Deletions cut 3 bases from V and 6 bases from J, with 7 bases between. The CDR3 loop spans 11 amino acids. In nucleotides, the CDR3 is TGCGCCAGCAGCTGGACGGGCGAGCAGTACTTC. It specifies CASSWTGEQYF.

The chain employs TRBV13 and TRBJ2-1; weak D call: TRBD1 (6 bases). Germline-derived CDR1 and CDR2 are PRHDT and FYEKMQ (reference sequence). Trimming shortened V by 5 bases and J by 7 bases, and 18 bases separated the two germline ends. CDR3 length equals 15 residues. The CDR3 region is CASSTTGRGMNEQFF. The CDR3 DNA reads TGTGCCAGCAGCACCACGGGCAGGGGTATGAATGAGCAGTTCTTC.

This clonotype showed up many times. The chain recombines TRBV20-1 with TRBJ2-5; D gene uncertain. Deletions cut 3 bases from V and 1 base from J, with 6 bases between. The CDR3 sequence is 12 residues long. Germline V lookup: CDR1 DFQATT, CDR2 SNEGSKA (reference sequence). CDR3 sequence (DNA): TGCAGTGCTAGCCCAGCCCAAGAGACCCAGTACTTC. It specifies CSASPAQETQYF.

The chain has TRBV6-6 and TRBJ2-1; D possibly corresponds to TRBD2 (6 bases). The CDR3 is 11 amino acids. Germline CDR1 MNHNY, CDR2 SVGAGI (reference sequence). V was shortened by 4 bases and J by 9 bases, with 7 bases between the two germline ends. CDR3: CASSSEGEQFF. The CDR3 DNA follows: TGTGCCAGCAGTTCGGAGGGTGAGCAGTTCTTC.

This clonotype appeared a few times. The rearrangement uses TRBV20-1 and TRBJ2-3; the D is unclear. The CDR3 totals 13 residues. Trimming stripped 7 bases from V and 2 bases from J, with 13 bases between. Germline V CDR1 and CDR2: DFQATT, SNEGSKA (reference sequence). The CDR3 is CSVTRFATDTQYF. CDR3 DNA: TGCAGTGTTACACGCTTTGCCACAGATACGCAGTATTTT.

This clonotype appeared many times. V usage is TRBV7-2 and J usage is TRBJ2-1, with D uncertain. The CDR3 is 14 residues long. From germline, CDR1 is SGHTA and CDR2 FQGNSA. Trimming shortened V by 1 base and J by 5 bases, and 9 bases separated the two germline ends. CDR3: CASSLDARDNEQFF. The CDR3 DNA reads TGTGCCAGCAGCTTAGATGCCCGAGACAATGAGCAGTTCTTC.

In this sample, this clonotype turned up a few times. The chain is built from TRBV4-2 and TRBJ1-5, with a tentative D call TRBD1 (5 bases). CDR1 is LGHNA, CDR2 YNFKEQ, per germline. V was clipped by 0 bases and J by 6 bases, with 12 bases between them. This CDR3 has 15 amino acids. The CDR3 spells CASSQDAGHGQPQHF. The CDR3, as DNA: TGTGCCAGCAGCCAAGATGCAGGGCACGGTCAGCCCCAGCATTTT.

This clonotype was seen many times. The rearrangement links TRBV24-1 to TRBJ2-1, with 9 bases lining up with TRBD1. V dropped 10 bases and J dropped 2; count of bases not matched to a gene: 2. The CDR3 runs 13 residues. The V gene's germline CDR1 is KGHDR and CDR2 SFDVKD. The CDR3 sequence is CATGQGTYNEQFF. The CDR3 DNA is TGTGCCACGGGACAGGGTACCTACAATGAGCAGTTCTTC.

The table lists this clonotype with a few counts. The J gene is TRBJ1-4, the V gene TRBV29-1; D gene ambiguous. This CDR3 spans 14 amino acids. V was clipped by 2 bases and J by 11 bases, with 18 bases between them. Per the germline V gene, CDR1 is SQVTM and CDR2 is ANQGSEA. CDR3 region: CSVELAGLWQKLFF. In nucleotides, the CDR3 is TGCAGCGTTGAATTAGCTGGGTTGTGGCAGAAACTGTTTTTT. The full variable domain, completed using reference TRBV29-1 and TRBJ1-4, is SAVISQKPSRDICQRGTSLTIQCQVDSQVTMMFWYRQQPGQSLTLIATANQGSEATYESGFVIDKFPISRPNLTFSTLTVSNMSPEDSSIYLCSVELAGLWQKLFFGSGTQLSVL.

The table lists this clonotype with a few counts. V usage is TRBV6-5 and J usage is TRBJ2-7, with 10 bases identical to TRBD1. J lost 7 bases, V lost 6 bases, and 9 bases had no gene match. Germline CDR1 MNHEY, CDR2 SVGAGI. The CDR3 spans 14 residues. The CDR3 coding sequence is TGTGCCAGCAGGAGGACAGGGGGATCCCCAGAGCAGTACTTC. Its translation: CASRRTGGSPEQYF.

This clonotype has only a few counts. The CDR3 DNA sequence: TGTGCCAGCAGCAAACCCACTTTCTTCGCCCCGAGGGGAAAACTGTTTTTT. It translates to CASSKPTFFAPRGKLFF. This chain uses TRBV21-1 with TRBJ1-4; TRBD1, the D gene given by the table, was not confirmed from the DNA. TRBV21-1 is recorded as a pseudogene. This CDR3 region has 17 residues.

The gene calls are TRBV3-1 and TRBJ2-5; D call uncertain. The germline gives CDR1 LGHDT, CDR2 YNNKEL (reference sequence). The CDR3 is 11 amino acids. Trimming left V 4 bases short and J 5 bases short, with 5 bases between. This CDR3 is CASSRLETQYF. The CDR3 nucleotides read TGTGCCAGCAGCCGACTGGAGACCCAGTACTTC.

This chain connects TRBV11-1 to TRBJ1-1; D not certain. The V and J ends lost 4 bases and 8 bases respectively, with 11 bases between them. CDR1 and CDR2 (germline): SGHAT, FQDESV (reference sequence). This CDR3 spans 12 amino acids. The DNA for the CDR3 is TGTGCCAGCAGCTCATCCCAGGTGGAAGCTTTCTTT. Translation: CASSSSQVEAFF.